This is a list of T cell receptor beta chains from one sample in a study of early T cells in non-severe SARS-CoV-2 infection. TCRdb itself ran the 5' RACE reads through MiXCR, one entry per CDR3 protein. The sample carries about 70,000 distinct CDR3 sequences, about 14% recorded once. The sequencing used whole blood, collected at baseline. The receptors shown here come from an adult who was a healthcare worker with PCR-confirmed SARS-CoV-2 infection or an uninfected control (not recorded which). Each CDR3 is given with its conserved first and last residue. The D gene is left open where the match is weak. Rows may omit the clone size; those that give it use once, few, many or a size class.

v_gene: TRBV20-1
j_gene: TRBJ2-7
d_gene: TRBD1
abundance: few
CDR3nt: TGCAGTGCTGAGGTACCTGGGACAGCGACGGAGCAGTACTTC
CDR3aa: CSAEVPGTATEQYF

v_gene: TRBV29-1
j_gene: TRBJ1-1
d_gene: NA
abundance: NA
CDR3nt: TGCAGCGCCCGAGGAGGATGGGCTGAAGCTTTCTTT
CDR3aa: CSARGGWAEAFF

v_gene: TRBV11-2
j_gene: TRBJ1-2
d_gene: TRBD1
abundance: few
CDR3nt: TGTGCCAGCAGCGGGACAGGGAAATTGGTTGATGGCTACACCTTC
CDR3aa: CASSGTGKLVDGYTF

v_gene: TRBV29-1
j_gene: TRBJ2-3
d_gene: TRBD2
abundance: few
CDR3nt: TGCAGCGCAAGGACTAGCGGTAGCACAGATACGCAGTATTTT
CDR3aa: CSARTSGSTDTQYF

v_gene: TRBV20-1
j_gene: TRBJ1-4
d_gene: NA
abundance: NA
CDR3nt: TGCAGTGCTATTGGGCCGATTAATGAAAAACTGTTTTTT
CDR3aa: CSAIGPINEKLFF

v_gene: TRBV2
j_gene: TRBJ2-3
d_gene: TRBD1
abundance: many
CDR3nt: TGTGCCAGCAGTGGAAGAGGGGGCGTCACAGATACGCAGTATTTT
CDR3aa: CASSGRGGVTDTQYF

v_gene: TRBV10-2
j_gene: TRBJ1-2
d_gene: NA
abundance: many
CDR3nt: TGCGCCAGCACCCGAACGGGCGACGGAACTAACTATGGCTACACCTTC
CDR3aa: CASTRTGDGTNYGYTF

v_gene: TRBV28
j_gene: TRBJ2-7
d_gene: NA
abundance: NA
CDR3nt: TGTGCCAGCAGAGACCTCGGAAGAGACGAGCAGTACTTC
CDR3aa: CASRDLGRDEQYF

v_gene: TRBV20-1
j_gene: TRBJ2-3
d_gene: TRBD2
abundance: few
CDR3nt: TGCAGTGCTCCATTGACTAGCGGGACCACAGATACGCAGTATTTT
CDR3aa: CSAPLTSGTTDTQYF

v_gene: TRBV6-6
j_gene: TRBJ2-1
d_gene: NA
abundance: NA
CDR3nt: TGTGCCAGCAAAGGGGATTTGGAGCAGTTCTTC
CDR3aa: CASKGDLEQFF

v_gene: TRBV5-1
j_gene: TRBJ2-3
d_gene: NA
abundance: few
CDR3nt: TGCGCCAGCAGGGGAATCCTGGCGGCTAACGCGCAGTATTTT
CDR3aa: CASRGILAANAQYF

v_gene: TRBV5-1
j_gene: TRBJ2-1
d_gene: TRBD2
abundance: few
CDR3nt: TGCGCCAGCGAGCCGTCAGCGGGAGGCTCATACAATGAGCAGTTCTTC
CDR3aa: CASEPSAGGSYNEQFF

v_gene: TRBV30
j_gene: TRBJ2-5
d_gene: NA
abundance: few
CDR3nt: TGTGCCTTGAGCGGACTGGCCCCCGCGGGGGAGACCCAGTACTTC
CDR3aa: CALSGLAPAGETQYF

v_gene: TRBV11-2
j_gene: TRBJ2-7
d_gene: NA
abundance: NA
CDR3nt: TGTGCCAGCAGCTTACCTGGGACCCCCGAGCAGTACTTC
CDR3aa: CASSLPGTPEQYF

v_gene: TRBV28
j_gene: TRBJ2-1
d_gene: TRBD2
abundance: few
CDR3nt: TGTGCCAGCAGTTTACTATCGGGACTAGCGGGAGACTACTCCTACAATGAGCAGTTCTTC
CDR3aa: CASSLLSGLAGDYSYNEQFF

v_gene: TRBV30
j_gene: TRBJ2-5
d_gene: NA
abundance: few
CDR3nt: TGTGCCTGGAGTCCCGCAGGGATATTGGGAGAGACCCAGTACTTC
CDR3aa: CAWSPAGILGETQYF

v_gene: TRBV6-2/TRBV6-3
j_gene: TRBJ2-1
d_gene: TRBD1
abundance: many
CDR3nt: TGTGCCAGCAGAGTACAGGGGGCCTACAATGAGCAGTTCTTC
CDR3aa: CASRVQGAYNEQFF

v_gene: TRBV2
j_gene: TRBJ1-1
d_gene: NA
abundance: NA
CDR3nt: TGTGCCAGCAGTGAAAGTGGGCCAGCTTTCTTT
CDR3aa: CASSESGPAFF

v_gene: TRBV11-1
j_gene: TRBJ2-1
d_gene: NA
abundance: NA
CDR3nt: TGTGCCAGCAGCTCGGGACAAGCCTACAATGAGCAGTTCTTC
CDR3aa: CASSSGQAYNEQFF

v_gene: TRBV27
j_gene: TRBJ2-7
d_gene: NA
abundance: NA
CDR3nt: TGTGCCAGCAGTTCCCCTCCCCACGAGCAGTACTTC
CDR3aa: CASSSPPHEQYF

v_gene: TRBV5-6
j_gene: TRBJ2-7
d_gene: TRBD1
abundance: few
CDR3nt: TGTGCCAGCAGCCTTGTTGACAGGGACGAGCAGTACTTC
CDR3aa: CASSLVDRDEQYF

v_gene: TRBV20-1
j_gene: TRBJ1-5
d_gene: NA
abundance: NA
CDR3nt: TGCAGTGCTACCCGAACAGGGATGCCGGGTAATCAGCCCCAGCATTTT
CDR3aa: CSATRTGMPGNQPQHF

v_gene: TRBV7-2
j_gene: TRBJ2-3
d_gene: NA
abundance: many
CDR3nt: TGTGCCAGCAGCCAAGAGCGGAGAGATACGCAGTATTTT
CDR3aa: CASSQERRDTQYF

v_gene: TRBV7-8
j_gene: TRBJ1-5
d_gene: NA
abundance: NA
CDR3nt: TGTGCCAGCAGCACCACTCCAACAGGGTGGGGTCTTAATCAGCCCCAGCATTTT
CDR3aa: CASSTTPTGWGLNQPQHF

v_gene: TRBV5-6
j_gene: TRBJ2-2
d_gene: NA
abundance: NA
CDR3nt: TGTGCCAGCAGCTTACGAAGGACCGGGGAGCTGTTTTTT
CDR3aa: CASSLRRTGELFF

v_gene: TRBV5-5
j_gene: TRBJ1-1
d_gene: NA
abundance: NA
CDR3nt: TGTGCCAGCAGCTTGGTCGGGGCGAACACTGAAGCTTTCTTT
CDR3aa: CASSLVGANTEAFF

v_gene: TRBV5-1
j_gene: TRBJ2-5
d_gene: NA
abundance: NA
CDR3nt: TGCGCCAGCAGCTCTCAATCCCAAGAGACCCAGTACTTC
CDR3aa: CASSSQSQETQYF

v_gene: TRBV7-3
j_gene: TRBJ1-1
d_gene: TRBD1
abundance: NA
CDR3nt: TGTGCCAGCAGCCTCTTACAGGGGGCGAAAACTGAAGCTTTCTTT
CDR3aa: CASSLLQGAKTEAFF

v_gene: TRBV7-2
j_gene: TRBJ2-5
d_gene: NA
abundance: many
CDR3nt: TGTGCCAGCAGCCCCAGGAAAGGTTATCGAGAGACCCAGTACTTC
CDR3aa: CASSPRKGYRETQYF